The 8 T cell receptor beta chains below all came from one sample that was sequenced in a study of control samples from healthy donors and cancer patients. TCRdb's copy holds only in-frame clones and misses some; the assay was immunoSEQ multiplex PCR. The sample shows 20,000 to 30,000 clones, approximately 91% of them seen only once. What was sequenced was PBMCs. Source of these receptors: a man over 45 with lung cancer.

In DNA form, the CDR3 reads TGTGCCAGCAGTCCCTTGGCCTCTGGGGCCAACGTCCTGACTTTC. As protein: CASSPLASGANVLTF. The rearrangement joins TRBV27 to TRBJ2-6; D gene uncertain. The V and J ends lost 5 bases and 0 bases respectively, with 8 bases between them. The CDR3 spans 15 residues. Looked up from germline, CDR1 is MNHEY and CDR2 is SMNVEV (reference sequence).

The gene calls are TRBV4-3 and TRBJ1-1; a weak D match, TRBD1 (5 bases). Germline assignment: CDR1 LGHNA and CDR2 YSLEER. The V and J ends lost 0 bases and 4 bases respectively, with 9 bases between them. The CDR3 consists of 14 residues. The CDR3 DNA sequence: TGCGCCAGCAGCCAAGAACCCAGGGTCACTGAAGCTTTCTTT. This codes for CASSQEPRVTEAFF.

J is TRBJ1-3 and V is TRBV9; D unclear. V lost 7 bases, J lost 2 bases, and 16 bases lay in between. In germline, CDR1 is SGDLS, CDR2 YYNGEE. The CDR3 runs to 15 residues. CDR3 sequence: CASSGVTTPGNTIYF. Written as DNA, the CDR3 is TGTGCCAGCTCCGGGGTGACTACCCCTGGAAACACCATATATTTT.

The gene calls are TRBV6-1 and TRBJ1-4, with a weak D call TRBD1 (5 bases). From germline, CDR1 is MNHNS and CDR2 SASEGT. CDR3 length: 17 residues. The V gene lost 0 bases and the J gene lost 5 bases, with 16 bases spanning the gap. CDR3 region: CASSEAGWGFDNEKLFF. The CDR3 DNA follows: TGTGCCAGCAGTGAAGCAGGATGGGGCTTTGACAATGAAAAACTGTTTTTT.

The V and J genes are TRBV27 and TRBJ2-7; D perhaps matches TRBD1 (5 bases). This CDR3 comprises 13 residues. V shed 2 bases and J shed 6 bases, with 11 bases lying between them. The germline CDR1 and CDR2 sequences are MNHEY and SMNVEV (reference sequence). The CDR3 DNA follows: TGTGCCAGCAGTTTAGCTAGTAGGGGCGAGCAGTACTTC. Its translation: CASSLASRGEQYF.

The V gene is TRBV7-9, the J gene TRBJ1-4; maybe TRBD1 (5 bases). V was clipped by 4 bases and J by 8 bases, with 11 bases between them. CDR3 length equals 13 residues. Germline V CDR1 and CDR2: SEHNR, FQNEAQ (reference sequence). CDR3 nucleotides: TGTGCCAGCAGCTACCGAGGGGACGAAAAACTGTTTTTT. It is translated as CASSYRGDEKLFF.

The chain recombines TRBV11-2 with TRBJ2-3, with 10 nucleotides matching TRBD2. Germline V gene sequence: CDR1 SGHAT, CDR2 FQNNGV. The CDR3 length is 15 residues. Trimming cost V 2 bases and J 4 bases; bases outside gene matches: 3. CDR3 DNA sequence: TGTGCCAGCAGCTTATTGCTAGCGGGGGCAGATACGCAGTATTTT. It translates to CASSLLLAGADTQYF.

CDR3 DNA: TGTGCCAGCAGTCTGCAGGGGGAGGCTGAAGCTTTCTTT. Encoded protein: CASSLQGEAEAFF. The V gene is TRBV12-3 or TRBV12-4, the J gene TRBJ1-1; TRBD1 aligns across 7 bases. The CDR3 is made up of 13 amino acids. Trimming cost V 5 bases and J 6 bases; bases outside gene matches: 6.